These 17 T cell receptor beta chains came from one sample sequenced in a study of response to subunit inactivated influenza vaccine. TCRdb re-analysed the RT-PCR reads in MiXCR, keeping a single row per CDR3 protein. The sample has about 540,000 distinct CDR3 sequences, around a quarter seen once. The sample was also linked to a second study, of T cells expressing NK-cell markers. That source reports: Generation of TCR beta cDNA was performed by 5'RACE template switching incorporating UMIs.

The specimen comprised CD4+ T cells sorted from PBMCs, sampled roughly 12 days after vaccination. These receptors were taken from a man aged 50-59 years who received an inactivated influenza vaccine.

This clonotype was detected only a few times. The CDR3 loop is CASSLEGGGRNIQYF. CDR3 DNA: TGTGCCAGCAGCTTGGAAGGTGGGGGTCGGAACATTCAGTACTTC. The chain couples TRBV5-5 to TRBJ2-4; perhaps D is TRBD1 or TRBD2 (5 bases each). Germline CDR1 is SGHKS and CDR2 is YYEKEE (reference sequence). The V end lost 0 bases, the J end lost 7 bases, and 14 bases lay between the germline ends. CDR3 size: 15 residues.

This chain joins TRBV6-5 and TRBJ2-7; 14 bases are shared with TRBD2. This CDR3 has 18 residues. Germline values: CDR1 MNHEY, CDR2 SVGAGI. The V segment lost 4 bases and the J segment 0 bases; nucleotides outside the gene matches: 8. The CDR3 sequence: CASSLTGTSGGHSYEQYF. The CDR3 DNA reads TGTGCCAGCAGTTTAACTGGGACTAGCGGGGGCCACTCCTACGAGCAGTACTTC.

As for this clonotype: The junction departs from germline at one end; a sequencing error may be responsible. The gene calls are TRBV20-1 and TRBJ2-5; 9 bases are a match to TRBD1. This CDR3 region has 13 residues. Germline CDR1 is DFQATT and CDR2 is SNEGSKA (reference sequence). In DNA, the CDR3 is TGCAGTGCCAGCCAGGACAGGGGTTCACCGGAGAACTTC. This translates into CSASQDRGSPENF.

This clonotype occurred a few times. This chain links TRBV29-1 with TRBJ2-5, with 11 bases aligning to TRBD2. The V and J ends lost 4 bases and 4 bases, in that order; junction bases with no gene match: 8. Germline V gives CDR1 SQVTM, CDR2 ANQGSEA. CDR3 length: 15 residues. CDR3 loop: CSVGGSGRAGETQYF. The CDR3 DNA sequence: TGCAGCGTTGGCGGTAGCGGGAGGGCCGGAGAGACCCAGTACTTC.

This clonotype was observed a handful of times. The CDR3 region has the DNA TGTGCCAGCAGCCAAGGGGCCCTAGTGACACGCGACGAGCAGTACTTC. It specifies CASSQGALVTRDEQYF. V is TRBV3-1 and J is TRBJ2-7, with D unclear. CDR3 size: 16 residues. V lost 1 base to trimming and J lost 5 bases, with 18 bases between them. Germline V lookup: CDR1 LGHDT, CDR2 YNNKEL (reference sequence).

The rearrangement links TRBV12-3 or TRBV12-4 to TRBJ2-3; TRBD1 aligns across 10 bases. V was clipped by 2 bases and J by 3 bases; unmatched bases: 8. The CDR3 has 17 residues. The CDR3 reads CASSLRLGTGETDTQYF. The CDR3 DNA reads as TGTGCCAGCAGTTTACGTCTCGGGACAGGGGAGACAGATACGCAGTATTTT.

This clonotype was picked up one time. V is TRBV19 and J is TRBJ1-1; unclear D gene. The CDR3 spans 14 residues. The germline V gene has CDR1 LNHDA and CDR2 SQIVND (reference sequence). V shed 3 bases and J shed 0 bases, with 8 bases lying between them. This chain's CDR3 is CASSMYTLNTEAFF. The CDR3 bases are TGTGCCAGTAGTATGTACACTCTGAACACTGAAGCTTTCTTT.

This clonotype was picked up many times. The chain employs TRBV5-5 and TRBJ1-1; a possible D gene is TRBD1 (5 bases). Trimming stripped 5 bases from V and 9 bases from J, with 17 bases between. The germline gives CDR1 SGHKS, CDR2 YYEKEE (reference sequence). The CDR3 is 13 amino acids. As DNA, the CDR3 is TGTGCCAGCAGATGGGCGCATGACAGAAAAGCTTTCTTT. Protein sequence: CASRWAHDRKAFF.

This clonotype has a handful of counts. The chain joins TRBV5-1 to TRBJ2-7, with D unresolved. Germline V gene sequence: CDR1 SGHRS, CDR2 YFSETQ. CDR3 size: 15 residues. Trimming took off 0 bases at V and 0 bases at J, with 10 bases between the two ends. CDR3 sequence (DNA): TGCGCCAGCAGCTTGGGCGGAGCCGGCTCCTACGAGCAGTACTTC. Protein sequence: CASSLGGAGSYEQYF.

V usage is TRBV7-9 and J usage is TRBJ2-1; D uncertain. There are 13 residues in the CDR3. CDR1 and CDR2 from the germline V gene are SEHNR and FQNEAQ (reference sequence). Trimming pared 5 bases from V and 1 base from J, leaving 6 bases between. The CDR3 sequence is CASSQNSYNEQFF. The DNA of the CDR3 is TGTGCCAGCAGCCAAAATTCCTACAATGAGCAGTTCTTC.

J is TRBJ2-7 and V is TRBV7-9; TRBD2 aligns across 8 bases. With 5 bases clipped from V and 7 bases from J, the junction kept 7 bases outside the gene matches. Looked up from germline, CDR1 is SEHNR and CDR2 is FQNEAQ (reference sequence). The CDR3 covers 13 residues. The CDR3: CASSPRGGWEQYF. The CDR3, as DNA: TGTGCCAGCAGCCCCCGGGGGGGATGGGAGCAGTACTTC.

This clonotype was detected only a few times. The chain employs TRBV20-1 and TRBJ2-6; 8 nucleotides match TRBD1. Per the germline V gene, CDR1 is DFQATT and CDR2 is SNEGSKA (reference sequence). The CDR3 is made up of 16 amino acids. The V segment lost 4 bases and the J segment 1 base; nucleotides outside the gene matches: 6. CDR3 loop: CSATGTGQSGANVLTF. CDR3 nucleotides: TGCAGTGCTACCGGGACAGGCCAATCTGGGGCCAACGTCCTGACTTTC.

As to this clonotype: An end of the junction differs from the germline gene, which may be a read error. The chain carries TRBV20-1 and TRBJ2-3; 9 bases are shared with TRBD2. Germline V lookup: CDR1 DFQATT, CDR2 SNEGSKA (reference sequence). The CDR3 is 16 amino acids. CDR3 protein: CSARTPQRGAADKQYF. In DNA, the CDR3 is TGCAGTGCTAGGACCCCCCAGCGGGGGGCCGCCGATAAGCAGTATTTT.

The chain has TRBV12-3 or TRBV12-4 and TRBJ2-3; either TRBD1 or TRBD2 may supply D (5 bases each). The CDR3 spans 17 residues. V lost 5 bases to trimming and J lost 4 bases, with 22 bases between them. This CDR3 reads CASSPIRGAKLADTQYF. CDR3 nucleotides: TGTGCCAGCAGTCCCATCCGGGGCGCTAAATTGGCAGATACGCAGTATTTT.

At least ten counts were recorded for this clonotype. This chain uses TRBV7-2 with TRBJ1-1, with D perhaps TRBD1 (5 bases). V lost 5 bases to trimming and J lost 5 bases, with 18 bases between them. Germline lookup yields CDR1 SGHTA and CDR2 FQGNSA. The CDR3 extends over 15 amino acids. CDR3 protein: CASSLTGRGSTEAFF. CDR3 bases: TGTGCCAGCAGCCTAACAGGTAGGGGTTCGACTGAAGCTTTCTTT.

This clonotype was seen a few times. The chain recombines TRBV7-2 with TRBJ2-4, with a weak D call TRBD1 (5 bases). Germline CDR1 SGHTA, CDR2 FQGNSA. This CDR3 has 13 amino acids. V shed 3 bases and J shed 6 bases, with 9 bases lying between them. CDR3 coding DNA: TGTGCCAGCAGCTTTGTCAGGGCAAACATTCAGTACTTC. Translated: CASSFVRANIQYF.

This clonotype was observed a handful of times. The CDR3 loop reads CASSLESGATTDTQYF. The DNA for the CDR3 is TGTGCCAGCAGCTTAGAGTCGGGGGCCACGACAGATACGCAGTATTTT. The chain recombines TRBV7-2 with TRBJ2-3, with D perhaps matching TRBD1 or TRBD2 (6 bases each). The ends were cut back, 1 base at V and 3 bases at J, with 14 bases in the middle. Per germline, CDR1 SGHTA and CDR2 FQGNSA. This CDR3 spans 16 amino acids. The variable domain in full, completed from reference TRBV7-2 and TRBJ2-3, reads GAGVSQSPSNKVTEKGKDVELRCDPISGHTALYWYRQSLGQGLEFLIYFQGNSAPDKSGLPSDRFSAERTGGSVSTLTIQRTQQEDSAVYLCASSLESGATTDTQYFGPGTRLTVL.